This T cell receptor beta chain was recovered during a study of cytomegalovirus exposure and HLA in healthy donors. This clone was seen only once. The target antigen is unknown. Study-level results: Presence/absence analyses rested on an assumption that sequencing depth was roughly uniform across donors. According to the study, about 180 TCR beta chains were cytomegalovirus-associated. In an earlier analysis, in approximately 570 donors, most V segments appeared productive either ~87% or ~30% of the time. Most sequenced TCRs were rare (though some public TCRs occurred in many donors).

PCR employed 60 Vbeta and 13 Jbeta primers. The protocol was immunoSEQ multiplex PCR, while the TCRdb copy is restricted to in-frame clones and leaves out a portion. The sample comprises tens of thousands of clones, roughly three fifths of which are singletons, and around 6.6% rests with the top ten. Unmatched junction bases numbered 5, after V lost 4 bases and J lost 5 bases. In germline, CDR1 is SGHRS, CDR2 YFSETQ. The CDR3 length is 14 residues. The TCR sequence derives from a woman aged 25-40 years in good health and CMV-seronegative. The gene calls are TRBV5-1 and TRBJ2-7; 11 bases are a match to TRBD2. The source material was PBMCs. CDR3 coding DNA: TGCGCCAGCAGCCCCGGGACTAGCGGCCACGAGCAGTACTTC. Translation gives CASSPGTSGHEQYF.